The 27 T cell receptor beta chains below all came from one sample that was sequenced in a study of T cell changes during pregnancy in multiple sclerosis. Libraries were prepared by immunoSEQ multiplex PCR; TCRdb keeps only in-frame clonotypes and omits some of them. This sample yields around 56,000 clones, of which 70% to 90% are seen a single time; about 1.7% belongs to the top ten. The material sequenced was peripheral blood, taken after pregnancy. All receptors come from a female donor with multiple sclerosis, enrolled in a pregnancy study.

The chain is built from TRBV7-9 and TRBJ2-2, with no clear D. The CDR3 totals 14 residues. The ends were cut back, 6 bases at V and 5 bases at J, with 13 bases in the middle. Germline V lookup: CDR1 SEHNR, CDR2 FQNEAQ (reference sequence). CDR3 in DNA: TGTGCCAGCAGTAATCAGGCTGCTACCGGGGAGCTGTTTTTT. Its protein is CASSNQAATGELFF. The complete variable domain, with remaining parts taken from reference TRBV7-9 and TRBJ2-2, reads DTGVSQNPRHKITKRGQNVTFRCDPISEHNRLYWYRQTLGQGPEFLTYFQNEAQLEKSRLLSDRFSAERPKGSFSTLEIQRTEQGDSAMYLCASSNQAATGELFFGEGSRLTVL.

Regarding this clone: An end of the junction does not agree with germline; a read error may underlie this. CDR3 in amino acids: CASSDQRGVQGRNF. CDR3 DNA: TGTGCCAGCAGTGACCAGCGGGGGGTACAGGGGCGGAACTTC. The chain joins TRBV2 to TRBJ2-7; TRBD2 matches at 9 bases. The CDR3 spans 14 residues. Looked up from germline, CDR1 is SNHLY and CDR2 is FYNNEI.

The chain couples TRBV5-4 to TRBJ2-5; 7 bases fit TRBD2. The germline gives CDR1 SGHNT, CDR2 YYREEE (reference sequence). This CDR3 is built from 15 residues. Trimming at V came to 4 bases and at J to 5 bases, leaving 11 bases not matched to a gene. The CDR3 sequence: CASSPRTSTAETQYF. The CDR3 bases are TGTGCCAGCAGCCCCCGGACTAGTACAGCGGAGACCCAGTACTTC.

The V gene is TRBV2, the J gene TRBJ1-2; D may be TRBD1 (6 bases). The length of the CDR3 is 13 residues. The germline V gene encodes CDR1 SNHLY and CDR2 FYNNEI. V lost 7 bases and J lost 8, with 17 bases in between. CDR3 loop: CASTSLSGVGYTF. Written as DNA, the CDR3 is TGTGCCAGCACTTCCCTGTCAGGGGTCGGCTACACCTTC.

The V gene is TRBV6-4, the J gene TRBJ2-7; the D gene is possibly TRBD2 (5 bases). The V end was cut by 2 bases, the J end by 4 bases, with 9 bases between. The length of the CDR3 is 13 residues. The germline CDR1 and CDR2 sequences are MRHNA and SNTAGT. As DNA, the CDR3 is TGTGCCAGCAGTGACAAGCGGCTTTACGAGCAGTACTTC. Translating gives CASSDKRLYEQYF.

This chain uses TRBV11-1 with TRBJ1-1; 10 positions match TRBD1. In germline, CDR1 is SGHAT, CDR2 FQDESV (reference sequence). V shed 5 bases, J shed 4 bases, and the junction held 7 bases outside the gene matches. The CDR3 sequence is 15 residues long. CDR3 nucleotide sequence: TGTGCCAGCAGCCCCCGGTGGACAGGGGGCACTGAAGCTTTCTTT. It is translated as CASSPRWTGGTEAFF. The full variable domain, rest sourced from reference TRBV11-1 and TRBJ1-1, is EAEVAQSPRYKITEKSQAVAFWCDPISGHATLYWYRQILGQGPELLVQFQDESVVDDSQLPKDRFSAERLKGVDSTLKIQPAELGDSAMYLCASSPRWTGGTEAFFGQGTRLTVV.

The chain combines TRBV6-6 with TRBJ1-3; the D gene is possibly TRBD1 (5 bases). V lost 4 bases and J 0 bases, leaving 13 bases between the germline ends. The CDR3 is made up of 16 amino acids. Germline V gene sequence: CDR1 MNHNY, CDR2 SVGAGI (reference sequence). CDR3 in DNA: TGTGCCAGCAGTTCCCTCACGGGGGGCTCTGGAAACACCATATATTTT. It encodes CASSSLTGGSGNTIYF.

The CDR3 spells CASSVSGSSGGTGELFF. The CDR3 bases are TGTGCCAGCAGCGTATCGGGGAGTAGCGGGGGAACCGGGGAGCTGTTTTTT. The gene calls are TRBV9 and TRBJ2-2, with 9 positions matching TRBD2. The CDR3 runs to 17 residues. With V trimmed by 1 base and J by 5 bases, 9 bases remained unmatched. The germline V gene has CDR1 SGDLS and CDR2 YYNGEE.

The chain carries TRBV5-6 and TRBJ1-2, with 8 bases identical to TRBD1. The CDR3 has 15 amino acids. Germline V gene lookup returns CDR1 SGHDT and CDR2 YYEEEE. J gave up 4 bases and V 0 bases, and 5 bases lay outside the gene matches. The CDR3 DNA reads as TGTGCCAGCAGCTTGGGGCAGGGGGCAATCTATGGCTACACCTTC. Protein product: CASSLGQGAIYGYTF. The whole variable domain, filled in from reference TRBV5-6 and TRBJ1-2, reads DAGVTQSPTHLIKTRGQQVTLRCSPKSGHDTVSWYQQALGQGPQFIFQYYEEEERQRGNFPDRFSGHQFPNYSSELNVNALLLGDSALYLCASSLGQGAIYGYTFGSGTRLTVV.

This chain links TRBV9 with TRBJ1-2, with D hard to call. Per the germline V gene, CDR1 is SGDLS and CDR2 is YYNGEE. V was trimmed by 2 bases and J by 4 bases, leaving 6 bases between them. The CDR3 runs 12 residues. CDR3 sequence: CASSVEAYGYTF. The CDR3 coding sequence is TGTGCCAGCAGCGTTGAGGCCTATGGCTACACCTTC.

CDR3 nucleotide sequence: TGTGCCAGCAGCTTATATGACAGGGGGCAAAACATTCAGTACTTC. Translated: CASSLYDRGQNIQYF. The rearrangement uses TRBV7-8 and TRBJ2-4; TRBD1 matches at 10 bases. Looked up from germline, CDR1 is SGHVS and CDR2 is FQNEAQ. The CDR3 covers 15 residues. The ends lost 2 bases at V and 5 bases at J; junction bases unmatched: 3. The variable domain in full, with the rest retrieved from reference TRBV7-8 and TRBJ2-4, is GAGVSQSPRYKVAKRGQDVALRCDPISGHVSLFWYQQALGQGPEFLTYFQNEAQLDKSGLPSDRFFAERPEGSVSTLKIQRTQQEDSAVYLCASSLYDRGQNIQYFGAGTRLSVL.

V usage is TRBV6-5 and J usage is TRBJ1-1; 7 nucleotides agree with TRBD1. The CDR3 is 12 residues long. Looked up from germline, CDR1 is MNHEY and CDR2 is SVGAGI. V was clipped by 2 bases and J by 7 bases; unmatched bases: 1. CDR3 in DNA: TGTGCCAGCAGTTACGGGGACAGTGAAGCTTTCTTT. Amino acid sequence: CASSYGDSEAFF.

The chain combines TRBV5-4 with TRBJ1-2, with 10 bases matching TRBD1. The CDR3 runs to 14 residues. CDR1 and CDR2 from the germline V gene are SGHNT and YYREEE (reference sequence). The V segment lost 4 bases and the J segment 3 bases; nucleotides outside the gene matches: 3. Here the CDR3 reads CASSMDRGDYGYTF. In DNA form, the CDR3 reads TGTGCCAGCAGCATGGACAGGGGGGACTATGGCTACACCTTC.

The chain links TRBV7-2 to TRBJ1-5; D gene ambiguous. The CDR3 is 13 residues long. Germline CDR1 SGHTA, CDR2 FQGNSA. The germline V and J ends were trimmed by 4 bases and 10 bases, with 14 bases remaining between them. The CDR3 region is CASSSERLIPQHF. The CDR3 DNA sequence: TGTGCCAGCAGCTCAGAGCGACTGATTCCCCAGCATTTT.

V usage is TRBV9 and J usage is TRBJ1-5, with D possibly matching TRBD1 (5 bases). Germline V lookup: CDR1 SGDLS, CDR2 YYNGEE. V was cut by 3 bases and J by 2 bases, with 15 bases left in between. There are 16 residues in the CDR3. The chain's CDR3 is CASSDPRGIGNQPQHF. Written as DNA, the CDR3 is TGTGCCAGCAGCGACCCCCGGGGGATCGGCAATCAGCCCCAGCATTTT.

This chain connects TRBV11-2 to TRBJ2-3; D gene uncertain. CDR3 length equals 13 residues. The germline V gene has CDR1 SGHAT and CDR2 FQNNGV. V was pared by 5 bases and J by 7 bases, with 13 bases between. CDR3 sequence: CASSQSSVHTQYF. CDR3 nucleotides: TGTGCCAGCAGCCAGTCTAGTGTGCATACGCAGTATTTT.

This chain connects TRBV7-2 to TRBJ1-2; TRBD1 might be the D (5 bases). Germline V lookup: CDR1 SGHTA, CDR2 FQGNSA. The CDR3 totals 14 residues. The germline V and J ends were trimmed by 5 bases and 0 bases, with 10 bases remaining between them. This CDR3 reads CASSPTTANYGYTF. CDR3 coding DNA: TGTGCCAGCAGCCCCACGACAGCTAACTATGGCTACACCTTC.

The chain is built from TRBV10-2 and TRBJ2-7; D is unclear. CDR1 and CDR2 from the germline V gene are WSHSY and SAAADI. V lost 4 bases and J 4 bases, leaving 17 bases between the germline ends. The CDR3 spans 15 residues. CDR3 protein: CASSGMEFSPYEQYF. The DNA of the CDR3 is TGCGCCAGCAGTGGGATGGAGTTCAGTCCTTACGAGCAGTACTTC.

The rearrangement links TRBV5-1 to TRBJ2-5; 13 bases match TRBD2. Germline V gene data show CDR1 as SGHRS and CDR2 as YFSETQ. The CDR3 totals 16 residues. V lost 0 bases and J lost 4; bases outside the gene matches: 3. The CDR3 is CASSLGRLAGGETQYF. The CDR3 bases are TGCGCCAGCAGCTTGGGTCGACTAGCGGGGGGAGAGACCCAGTACTTC.

The chain is built from TRBV9 and TRBJ2-3; TRBD2 matches at 8 bases. CDR3 length: 14 residues. The V gene's germline CDR1 is SGDLS and CDR2 YYNGEE. V dropped 9 bases and J dropped 4; count of bases not matched to a gene: 10. The CDR3 here is CATTPGGPADTQYF. CDR3 in DNA: TGTGCCACTACTCCGGGGGGGCCCGCAGATACGCAGTATTTT.

The chain has TRBV18 and TRBJ2-5; perhaps TRBD1 as D (6 bases). This CDR3 has 13 residues. The V gene's germline CDR1 is KGHSH and CDR2 LQKENI. V was pared by 2 bases and J by 7 bases, with 11 bases between. The CDR3 DNA sequence: TGTGCCAGCTCACCAGACAGGCCAGGGACCCAGTACTTC. Residues: CASSPDRPGTQYF.

CDR3 in amino acids: CASSQVGGAAEQYF. In DNA form, the CDR3 reads TGCGCCAGCAGCCAAGTCGGAGGGGCGGCCGAGCAGTACTTC. The chain employs TRBV4-1 and TRBJ2-7; possible D gene TRBD2, 6 bases. The CDR3 is 14 residues long. Germline CDR1 is MGHRA and CDR2 is YSYEKL. V gave up 1 base and J gave up 6 bases, with 13 bases separating them.

This clone was picked up one time. The chain employs TRBV18 and TRBJ1-1; a weak D match, TRBD1 (5 bases). Per germline, CDR1 KGHSH and CDR2 LQKENI. The V end was cut by 3 bases, the J end by 0 bases, with 11 bases between. The CDR3 contains 15 residues. As DNA, the CDR3 is TGTGCCAGCTCACCGCAGGGTGTCATGAACACTGAAGCTTTCTTT. Its protein product is CASSPQGVMNTEAFF.

The chain is built from TRBV27 and TRBJ2-1, with D tentatively TRBD2 (7 bases). Trimming left V 6 bases short and J 3 bases short, with 18 bases between. From germline, CDR1 is MNHEY and CDR2 SMNVEV (reference sequence). The CDR3 totals 16 residues. Here the CDR3 reads CASSPFGGAGYNEQFF. The CDR3 DNA reads as TGTGCCAGCAGCCCCTTTGGGGGGGCTGGCTACAATGAGCAGTTCTTC.

The rearrangement uses TRBV30 and TRBJ1-1; no definite D call. The V end lost 2 bases, the J end lost 4 bases, and 11 bases lay between the germline ends. This CDR3 spans 13 amino acids. Germline CDR1 and CDR2: GTSNPN and SVGIG (reference sequence). CDR3 bases: TGTGCCTGGAGTCTGTTAGGCGGCACTGAAGCTTTCTTT. It translates to CAWSLLGGTEAFF. Full variable domain (rest looked up from reference TRBV30 and TRBJ1-1): SQTIHQWPATLVQPVGSPLSLECTVEGTSNPNLYWYRQAAGRGLQLLFYSVGIGQISSEVPQNLSASRPQDRQFILSSKKLLLSDSGFYLCAWSLLGGTEAFFGQGTRLTVV.

A single count supports this clone. The chain links TRBV19 to TRBJ1-6; TRBD1 is a possible D gene (5 bases). Between the trimmed V and J ends, which lost 3 bases and 7 bases, there was a span of 10 bases. This CDR3 is built from 14 residues. In germline, CDR1 is LNHDA, CDR2 SQIVND (reference sequence). CDR3 loop: CASSIQGGNSPLHF. CDR3 DNA sequence: TGTGCCAGTAGTATCCAGGGAGGCAATTCACCCCTCCACTTT.

The chain couples TRBV29-1 to TRBJ2-2; 8 bases match TRBD1. Germline V gene lookup returns CDR1 SQVTM and CDR2 ANQGSEA. V was clipped by 4 bases and J by 3 bases; unmatched bases: 4. This CDR3 is 14 amino acids long. CDR3 sequence: CSVVETGDTGELFF. The CDR3 nucleotides are TGCAGCGTTGTTGAGACAGGGGACACCGGGGAGCTGTTTTTT.